A selection of T cell receptor beta chains follows, all from one sample in a study of blood T cells in healthy people across ages. TCRdb reanalysed the 5' RACE reads using MiXCR and keeps one entry per CDR3 protein. The sample has hundreds of thousands of distinct CDR3 sequences; roughly 53% are singletons. What was sequenced was blood. The receptors shown here come from a man aged 55 to 70 in good health. Each CDR3 is given with its conserved first and last residue. D genes are given only for firm matches. Size is stated for part of the rows, as once, few or many counts, or as a class when the clone is expanded.

TGCAGTGCTGCCCCAGGGGGTGCGGAGCAGTACTTC | CSAAPGGAEQYF | TRBD1 | TRBV20-1 | . | TRBJ2-7
TGTGCCAGTAGTATCGACCGGTTCGTCACAGGTACGCAGTATTTT | CASSIDRFVTGTQYF | . | TRBV19 | . | TRBJ2-3
TGTGCCAGCAGCGAAATCAGGGTCCCTCTCTATGGCTACACCTTC | CASSEIRVPLYGYTF | . | TRBV11-2 | . | TRBJ1-2
TGTGCCAGCAGCTTCCCCCAGGGGACTAACACTGAAGCTTTCTTT | CASSFPQGTNTEAFF | . | TRBV7-9 | . | TRBJ1-1
TGCAGTGCTAGAGATCCTGTGAGTGAAAAACTGTTTTTT | CSARDPVSEKLFF | . | TRBV20-1 | . | TRBJ1-4
TGTGCCAGCAGCTTAAATAGGGTTGGCTGTGGCTACACCTTC | CASSLNRVGCGYTF | . | TRBV7-2 | . | TRBJ1-2
TGCGCCAGCAGCTCTATTCGGGGGGGTACGGATGAGCAGTTCTTC | CASSSIRGGTDEQFF | TRBD2 | TRBV5-1 | few | TRBJ2-1
TGCAGTGCGACGACAGGGTGGAATCAGCCCCAGCATTTT | CSATTGWNQPQHF | TRBD1 | TRBV20-1 | . | TRBJ1-5
TGTGCCAGTAGTACTTCGACATCATCCAGGAACAATCAGCCCCAGCATTTT | CASSTSTSSRNNQPQHF | . | TRBV19 | once | TRBJ1-5
TGCGCCAGCAGCCCTAGTGCGGGGATTGACAATGAGCAGTTCTTC | CASSPSAGIDNEQFF | . | TRBV5-1 | once | TRBJ2-1
TGTGCCAGCAGCGTTGCGGGGGGGCCAAGCAATGAGCAGTTCTTC | CASSVAGGPSNEQFF | TRBD2 | TRBV9 | . | TRBJ2-1
TGTGCCAGCAGTTTATACGCAGGACTAGTTTCCTACGAGCAGTACTTC | CASSLYAGLVSYEQYF | TRBD2 | TRBV27 | . | TRBJ2-7
TGTGCCACCAGTGAAAACGGGGGGGCCTTAGATGAGCAGTTCTTC | CATSENGGALDEQFF | TRBD2 | TRBV24-1 | . | TRBJ2-1
TGTGCCATCAGTGCGAGTTCCCTTGGACAGGGCAGGGAGACCCAGTACTTC | CAISASSLGQGRETQYF | TRBD1 | TRBV10-3 | . | TRBJ2-5
TGTGCCAGCAGCCGGGACTACTACGGTTACAATGAGCAGTTCTTC | CASSRDYYGYNEQFF | TRBD2 | TRBV5-5 | once | TRBJ2-1
TGTGCCAGCAGTGAAGAAGGGGGCGGGATTGAAAAACTGTTTTTT | CASSEEGGGIEKLFF | TRBD1 | TRBV2 | . | TRBJ1-4
TGTGCCAGCAGCTTATGGGGGCGTGGGGCTCAAGAGACCCAGTACTTC | CASSLWGRGAQETQYF | . | TRBV7-2 | once | TRBJ2-5
TGTGCCAGCAGCCAAGACCTAGGGATGGGCACTGAAGCTTTCTTT | CASSQDLGMGTEAFF | . | TRBV3-1 | . | TRBJ1-1
TGTGCCAGCAGTGAACCCCTTAGCCGGGAGACCCAGTACTTC | CASSEPLSRETQYF | . | TRBV25-1 | once | TRBJ2-5
TGTGCCATCAGTGAGGGAGGGCCGGGCCTAAGGAACGGTGGCTACACCTTC | CAISEGGPGLRNGGYTF | . | TRBV10-3 | . | TRBJ1-2
TGTGCCAGCTCAGCCCTACAGGGGGCTATCTCTGGGGCCAACGTCCTGACTTTC | CASSALQGAISGANVLTF | TRBD1 | TRBV18 | . | TRBJ2-6
TGTGCCAGCAGTCCAACAGGGCATGTGACCCAGTACTTC | CASSPTGHVTQYF | . | TRBV6-2/TRBV6-3 | few | TRBJ2-5
TGTGCCAGCAGTGTATACAGGGCGAGTCAGACCCAGTACTTC | CASSVYRASQTQYF | . | TRBV25-1 | few | TRBJ2-5
TGTGCCAGCACCTCGTCCCCCTACGAGCAGTACTTC | CASTSSPYEQYF | . | TRBV7-2 | few | TRBJ2-7
TGTGCCAGCAGTGGCCGCCGGCGGGGCACAGATACGCAGTATTTT | CASSGRRRGTDTQYF | . | TRBV6-1 | few | TRBJ2-3
TGTGCCAGCAGTTTCAGAGAACACAATGAGCAGTTCTTC | CASSFREHNEQFF | . | TRBV27 | . | TRBJ2-1
TGTGCCAGCAGCTGGGGGACTAGCGGGGGCGAGCAGTTCTTC | CASSWGTSGGEQFF | TRBD2 | TRBV7-2 | . | TRBJ2-1
TGCGCCAGCAGCTTGGATACGGGGGGCCGAGGAGAGCAGTTCTTC | CASSLDTGGRGEQFF | . | TRBV5-1 | once | TRBJ2-1
TGCAGCGTGGTTGCAATCAGGGTAGGCGGCTATGGCTACACCTTC | CSVVAIRVGGYGYTF | . | TRBV29-1 | . | TRBJ1-2
TGTGCCAGCAGCTTAGTGGGGCGCGGCACAGATACGCAGTATTTT | CASSLVGRGTDTQYF | . | TRBV7-2 | few | TRBJ2-3
TGCAGTGCTAGGTGGGCAGGTGGCCTGGAGACCCAGTACTTC | CSARWAGGLETQYF | . | TRBV20-1 | few | TRBJ2-5
TGTGCCAGCAGCTTATCCCGGTGGGGGGATACGCAGTATTTT | CASSLSRWGDTQYF | . | TRBV7-8 | . | TRBJ2-3
TGTGCCAGCAGTGACGAGACAGGATTAGATCAGTTCTTC | CASSDETGLDQFF | . | TRBV6-5 | . | TRBJ2-1
TGTGCCAGCAGCCAAGATGGGTCTCAAGAGACCCAGTACTTC | CASSQDGSQETQYF | . | TRBV4-2 | many | TRBJ2-5
TGTGCCATGGCGGACAGGAATAATGAAAAACTGTTTTTT | CAMADRNNEKLFF | TRBD1 | TRBV28 | few | TRBJ1-4
TGCGCCAGCAGCCCGGGGGGGGCGGTAGGCAATGAGCAGTTCTTC | CASSPGGAVGNEQFF | TRBD2 | TRBV5-1 | . | TRBJ2-1
TGCAGTGCTAGAGATTTGGGGCGTGGAGAGACCCAGTACTTC | CSARDLGRGETQYF | . | TRBV20-1 | few | TRBJ2-5
TGTGCCAGCAGCTTAAAATTGGGGACAGGGATGACTAAAGCTTTCTTT | CASSLKLGTGMTKAFF | TRBD1 | TRBV7-3 | . | TRBJ1-1
TGTGCCATCAGTGAGCAGGGGAGGTCGACTTCACCCCTCCACTTT | CAISEQGRSTSPLHF | . | TRBV10-3 | . | TRBJ1-6
TGTGCCAGCAGCCAAAAGGATGGCTACACCTTC | CASSQKDGYTF | . | TRBV3-1 | . | TRBJ1-2
TGCAGTGCTAGGCCACAGGGGGGTGGCTACACCTTC | CSARPQGGGYTF | TRBD1 | TRBV20-1 | . | TRBJ1-2
TGTGCCAGCAGTCCCCCCTTGGCGGGGGTACCCGGTGAGCAGTTCTTC | CASSPPLAGVPGEQFF | TRBD2 | TRBV6-6 | few | TRBJ2-1
TGTGCCAGCAGCTTTGCGGGGGGGCCAGACGAGCAGTACTTC | CASSFAGGPDEQYF | TRBD2 | TRBV7-2 | few | TRBJ2-7
TGTGCCAGCAGTTACACCGGAGGTGAGCAGTTCTTC | CASSYTGGEQFF | . | TRBV6-5 | few | TRBJ2-1
TGTGCCACCAGCGACCCCCGGGACGGTAATGAAAAACTGTTTTTT | CATSDPRDGNEKLFF | . | TRBV15 | many | TRBJ1-4
TGTGCCAGCAGCGTAACACTAGAAACTCGTGAGCAGTTCTTC | CASSVTLETREQFF | . | TRBV11-2 | . | TRBJ2-1
TGTGCCAGCAGGGAGACAGGGACTAATGAAAAACTGTTTTTT | CASRETGTNEKLFF | TRBD1 | TRBV2 | . | TRBJ1-4
TGCAGTGCTCCTCGCCCGCGGGGTCGAATCGTTGCCCACCACTCGGCAACTAATGAAAAACTGTTTTTT | CSAPRPRGRIVAHHSATNEKLFF | . | TRBV20-1 | once | TRBJ1-4
TGTGCCAGCAGCGAAGGTTGGGGGGTCTACAATGAGCAGTTCTTC | CASSEGWGVYNEQFF | . | TRBV7-2 | . | TRBJ2-1
TGTGCCAGCGGATACTCCAACCCGAGCTACGAGCAGTACTTC | CASGYSNPSYEQYF | . | TRBV7-4 | few | TRBJ2-7